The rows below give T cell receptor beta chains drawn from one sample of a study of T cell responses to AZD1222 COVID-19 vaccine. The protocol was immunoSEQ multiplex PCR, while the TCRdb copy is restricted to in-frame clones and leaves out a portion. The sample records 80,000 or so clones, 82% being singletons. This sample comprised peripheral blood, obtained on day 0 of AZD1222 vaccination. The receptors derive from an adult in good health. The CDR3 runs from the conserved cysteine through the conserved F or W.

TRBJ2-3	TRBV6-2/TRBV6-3	CASSYRAEWWTSGTPVTQYF
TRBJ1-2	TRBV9	CASSVGGGAGYTF
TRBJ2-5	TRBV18	CASSRSAGETQYF
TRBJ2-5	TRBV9	CASSVATSGSGETQYF
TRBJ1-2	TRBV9	CASSVDGVDGYTF
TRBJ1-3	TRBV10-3	CAISEQGAGNTIYF
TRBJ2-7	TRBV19	CASSEDWGYEQYF
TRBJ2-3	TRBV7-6	CASSQSRHWDTDTQYF
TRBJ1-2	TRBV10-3	CAISGTGEGYTF
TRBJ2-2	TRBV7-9	CASSRLLAGELFF
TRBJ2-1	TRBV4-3	CASSQLGPRNEQFF
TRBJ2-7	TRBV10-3	CAIRSSGGDAYEQYF
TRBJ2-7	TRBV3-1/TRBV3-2	CASSQSSGSSYEQYF
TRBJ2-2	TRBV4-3	CASSPAKRDTGELFF
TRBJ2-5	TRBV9	CASSVGPSGGIQETQYF
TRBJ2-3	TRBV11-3	CASSSGLARPDTQYF
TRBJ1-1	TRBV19	CASTGYTEAFF
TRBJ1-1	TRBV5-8	CASSPDNPGIKAFF
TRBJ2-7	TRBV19	CASSVGTSGPYEQYF
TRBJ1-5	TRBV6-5	CASSPRQGSNQPQHF
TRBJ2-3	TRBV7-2	CASSPSLRTDTQYF
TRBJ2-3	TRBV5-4	CASSLRTGPIGTQYF
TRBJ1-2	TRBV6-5	CASSYSRDRGNYGYTF
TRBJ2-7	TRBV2	CASSELTPHEQYF
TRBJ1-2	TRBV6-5	CASSYSEANGYTF
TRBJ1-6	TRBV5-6	CASSERGGPYNSPLHF
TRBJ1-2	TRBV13	CASSADPSYGYTF
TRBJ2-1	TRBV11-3	CASSFSGTEQFF
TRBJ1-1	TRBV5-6	CASSLTGGIDTEAFF
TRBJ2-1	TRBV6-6	CASRYDATSWQFF
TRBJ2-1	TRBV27	CASSLVGLAGPQGEQFF
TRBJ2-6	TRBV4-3	CASSQEITVSGANVLTF
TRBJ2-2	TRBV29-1	CSVELGETDTGELFF
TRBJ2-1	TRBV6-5	CASTQSVSGTGEQFF
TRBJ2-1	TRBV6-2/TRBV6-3	CASSYWENEQFF
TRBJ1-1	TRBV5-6	CASSSEGGHTEAFF
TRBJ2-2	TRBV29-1	CSVEDAGGTGELFF
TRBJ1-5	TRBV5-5	CASGDRADQPQHF
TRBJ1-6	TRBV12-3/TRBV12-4	CASSLAPASPLHF
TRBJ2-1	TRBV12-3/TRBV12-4	CASSLKREQFF
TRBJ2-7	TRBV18	CASSSGHSSYEQYF
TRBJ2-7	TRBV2	CASSPGQGNYEQYF
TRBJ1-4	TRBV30	CAWSVRQLNEKLFF
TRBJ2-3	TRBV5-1	CASSSTSGGDTQYF
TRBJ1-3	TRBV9	CASSGTGGGNTIYF
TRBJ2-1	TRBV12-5	CASGLDYNEQFF
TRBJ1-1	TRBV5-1	CASSPQGGVTEAFF
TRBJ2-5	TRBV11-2	CASSLDWLVETQYF
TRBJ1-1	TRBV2	CASSGWDTEAFF
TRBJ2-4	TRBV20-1	CSASDWDRQNIQYF
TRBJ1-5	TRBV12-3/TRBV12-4	CASSLAVQPQHF
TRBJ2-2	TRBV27	CASSLEGGRAYSGELFF
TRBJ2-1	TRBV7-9	CASSLKSGGRGNNEQFF
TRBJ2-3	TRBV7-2	CASSPTSGGGDTQYF
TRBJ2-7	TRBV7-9	CASSLADTYEQYF
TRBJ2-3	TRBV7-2	CASSLRSGRGTDTQYF
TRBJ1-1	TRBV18	CASSPGGAENTEAFF
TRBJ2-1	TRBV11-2	CASSLRSGRANEQFF